Given below is one T cell receptor beta chain in context. A second PCR, run for about 7 to 11 cycles, used a sample-barcoded 5' primer plus a J-beta primer mix. One entry per CDR3 protein results from TCRdb running MiXCR on the 5' RACE reads. The sample contains roughly 800,000 distinct CDR3 sequences, roughly 25% of which appear only once. This record belongs to a study of blood T cells in healthy people across ages. Background on the study: T cells yielded about one barcoded beta molecule per two cells through template switching.

CDR3 length equals 16 residues. The V end was cut by 1 base, the J end by 2 bases, with 15 bases between. CDR1 and CDR2 from the germline V gene are SGHDN and FVKESK. These data also formed part of another study, on T cells of mothers and their children.

The sequenced material came from blood. The gene calls are TRBV14 and TRBJ2-7; D unresolved. The TCR sequence derives from a boy aged 10-17 years in good health. The CDR3, as DNA: TGTGCCAGCAGCCAAGGCTTTCAGAGCCTAGCCTACGAGCAGTACTTC. As protein: CASSQGFQSLAYEQYF.